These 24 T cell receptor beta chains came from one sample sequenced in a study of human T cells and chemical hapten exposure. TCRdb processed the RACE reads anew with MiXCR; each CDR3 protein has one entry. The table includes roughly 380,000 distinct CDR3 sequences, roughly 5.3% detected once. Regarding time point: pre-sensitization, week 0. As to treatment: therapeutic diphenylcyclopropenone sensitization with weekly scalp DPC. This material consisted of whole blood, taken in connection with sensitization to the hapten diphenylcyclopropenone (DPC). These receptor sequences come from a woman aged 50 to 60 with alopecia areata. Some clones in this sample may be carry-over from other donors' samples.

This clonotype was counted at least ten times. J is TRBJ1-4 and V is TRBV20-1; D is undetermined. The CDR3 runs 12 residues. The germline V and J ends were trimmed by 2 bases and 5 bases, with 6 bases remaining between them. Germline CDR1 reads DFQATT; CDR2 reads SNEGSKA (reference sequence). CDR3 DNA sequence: TGCAGTGCTAGAAGGGAGAATGAAAAACTGTTTTTT. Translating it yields CSARRENEKLFF.

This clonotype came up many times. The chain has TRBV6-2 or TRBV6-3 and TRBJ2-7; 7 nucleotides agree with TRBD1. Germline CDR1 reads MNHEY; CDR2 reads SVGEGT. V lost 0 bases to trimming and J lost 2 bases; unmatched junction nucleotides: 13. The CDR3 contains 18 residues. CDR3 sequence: CASSYSIQGTDIAYEQYF. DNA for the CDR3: TGTGCCAGCAGTTACTCGATTCAGGGGACAGACATAGCCTACGAGCAGTACTTC.

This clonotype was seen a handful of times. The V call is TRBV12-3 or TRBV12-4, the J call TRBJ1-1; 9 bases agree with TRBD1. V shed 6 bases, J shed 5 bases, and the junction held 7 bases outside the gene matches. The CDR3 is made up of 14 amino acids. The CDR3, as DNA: TGTGCCAGCAGGGTACAGGGGGCTCGTACTGAAGCTTTCTTT. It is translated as CASRVQGARTEAFF.

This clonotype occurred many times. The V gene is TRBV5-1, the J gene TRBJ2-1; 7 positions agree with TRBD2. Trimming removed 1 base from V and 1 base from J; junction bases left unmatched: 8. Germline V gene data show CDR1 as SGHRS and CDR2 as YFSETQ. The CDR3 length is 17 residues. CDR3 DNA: TGCGCCAGCAGCTTGTACTCTAGCGGAACTTCCTACAATGAGCAGTTCTTC. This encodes CASSLYSSGTSYNEQFF.

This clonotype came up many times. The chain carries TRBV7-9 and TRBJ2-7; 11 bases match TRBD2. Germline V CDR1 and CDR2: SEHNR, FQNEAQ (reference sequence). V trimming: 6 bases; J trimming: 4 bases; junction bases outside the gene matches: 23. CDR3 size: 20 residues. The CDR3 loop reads CASRPDGGTSGRGSWYEQYF. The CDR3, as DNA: TGTGCCAGCAGACCTGACGGGGGAACTAGCGGGAGAGGTAGTTGGTACGAGCAGTACTTC.

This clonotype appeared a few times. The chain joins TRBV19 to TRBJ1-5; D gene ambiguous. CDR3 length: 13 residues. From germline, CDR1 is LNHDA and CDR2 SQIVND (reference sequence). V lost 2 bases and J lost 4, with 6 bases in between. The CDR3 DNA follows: TGTGCCAGTAGTATACGACTAAATCAGCCCCAGCATTTT. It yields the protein CASSIRLNQPQHF.

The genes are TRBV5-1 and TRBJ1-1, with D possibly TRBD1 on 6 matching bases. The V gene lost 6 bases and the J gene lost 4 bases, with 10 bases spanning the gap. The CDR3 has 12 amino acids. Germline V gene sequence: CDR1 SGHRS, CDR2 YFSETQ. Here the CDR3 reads CASTLQGTEAFF. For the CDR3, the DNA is TGCGCCAGCACCCTACAGGGCACTGAAGCTTTCTTT.

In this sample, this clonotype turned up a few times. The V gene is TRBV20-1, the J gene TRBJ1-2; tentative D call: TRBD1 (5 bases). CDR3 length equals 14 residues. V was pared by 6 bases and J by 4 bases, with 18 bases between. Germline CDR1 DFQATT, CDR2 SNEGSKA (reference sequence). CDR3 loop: CSATVTVQLYGYTF. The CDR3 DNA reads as TGCAGTGCCACCGTGACAGTACAGCTCTATGGCTACACCTTC.

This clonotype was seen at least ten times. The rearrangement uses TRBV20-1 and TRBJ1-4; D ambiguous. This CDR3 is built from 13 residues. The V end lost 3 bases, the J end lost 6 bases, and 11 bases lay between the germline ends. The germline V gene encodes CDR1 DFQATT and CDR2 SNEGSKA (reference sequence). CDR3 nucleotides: TGCAGTGCTAGTGGAGGAAATGATGAAAAACTGTTTTTT. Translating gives CSASGGNDEKLFF.

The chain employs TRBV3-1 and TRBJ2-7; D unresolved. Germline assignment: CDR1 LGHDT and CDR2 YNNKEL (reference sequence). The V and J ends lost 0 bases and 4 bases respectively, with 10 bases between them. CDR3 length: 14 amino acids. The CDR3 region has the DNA TGTGCCAGCAGCCAAGAGGAGCAAGGTTACGAGCAGTACTTC. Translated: CASSQEEQGYEQYF.

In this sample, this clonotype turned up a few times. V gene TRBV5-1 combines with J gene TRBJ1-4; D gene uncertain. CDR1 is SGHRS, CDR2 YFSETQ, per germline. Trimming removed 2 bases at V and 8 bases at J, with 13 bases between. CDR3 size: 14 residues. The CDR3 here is CASSLSAADEKLFF. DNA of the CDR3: TGCGCCAGCAGCTTATCAGCAGCGGACGAAAAACTGTTTTTT.

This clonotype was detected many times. The CDR3 region has the DNA TGCAGTGCTACAGAGGGGTCTTCTAACTATGGCTACACCTTC. It encodes CSATEGSSNYGYTF. The gene calls are TRBV20-1 and TRBJ1-2, with a possible D match to TRBD1 (5 bases). This CDR3 has 14 amino acids. Germline V gives CDR1 DFQATT, CDR2 SNEGSKA (reference sequence). V lost 4 bases, J lost 0 bases, and 12 bases lay in between.

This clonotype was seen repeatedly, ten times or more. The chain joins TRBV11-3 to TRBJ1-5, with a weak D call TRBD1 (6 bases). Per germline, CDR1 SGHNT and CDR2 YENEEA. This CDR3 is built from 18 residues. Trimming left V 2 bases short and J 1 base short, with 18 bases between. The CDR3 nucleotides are TGTGCCAGCAGCTTACAACAGGGTAATGGAAGAAGCAATCAGCCCCAGCATTTT. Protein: CASSLQQGNGRSNQPQHF.

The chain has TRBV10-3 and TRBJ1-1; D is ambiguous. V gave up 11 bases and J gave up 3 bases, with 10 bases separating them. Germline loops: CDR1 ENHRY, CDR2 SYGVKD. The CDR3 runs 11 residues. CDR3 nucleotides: TGTGCCGAACCGGGAGACACTGAAGCTTTCTTT. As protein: CAEPGDTEAFF.

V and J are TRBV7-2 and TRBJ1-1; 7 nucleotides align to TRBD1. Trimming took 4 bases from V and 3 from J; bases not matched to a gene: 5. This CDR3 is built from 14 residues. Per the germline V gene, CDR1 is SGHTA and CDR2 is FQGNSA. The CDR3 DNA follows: TGTGCCAGCAGCTCAGGGGGGATGGACACTGAAGCTTTCTTT. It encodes CASSSGGMDTEAFF.

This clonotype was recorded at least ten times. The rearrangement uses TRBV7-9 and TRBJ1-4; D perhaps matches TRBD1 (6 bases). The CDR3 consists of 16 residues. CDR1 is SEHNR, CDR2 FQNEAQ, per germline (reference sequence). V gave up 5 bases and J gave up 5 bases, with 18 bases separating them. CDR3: CASSLGPGGRNEKLFF. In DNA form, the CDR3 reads TGTGCCAGCAGCCTAGGGCCTGGGGGGCGCAATGAAAAACTGTTTTTT.

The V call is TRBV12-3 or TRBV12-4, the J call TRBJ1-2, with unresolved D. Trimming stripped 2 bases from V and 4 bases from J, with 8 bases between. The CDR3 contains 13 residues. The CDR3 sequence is CASSLFPTYGYTF. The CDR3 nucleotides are TGTGCCAGCAGTTTATTCCCTACCTATGGCTACACCTTC.

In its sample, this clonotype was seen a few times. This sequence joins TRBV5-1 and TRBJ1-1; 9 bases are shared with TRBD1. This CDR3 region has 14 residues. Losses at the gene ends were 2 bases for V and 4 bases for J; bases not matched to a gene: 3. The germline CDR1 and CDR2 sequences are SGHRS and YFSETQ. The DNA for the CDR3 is TGCGCCAGCAGCTTCCGGGACAGGGCCACTGAAGCTTTCTTT. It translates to CASSFRDRATEAFF.

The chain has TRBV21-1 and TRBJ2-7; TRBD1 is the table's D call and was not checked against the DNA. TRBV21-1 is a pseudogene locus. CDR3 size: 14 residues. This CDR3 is CASNKGQLSYEQYF. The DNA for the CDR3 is TGTGCCAGCAATAAGGGACAGCTGTCCTACGAGCAGTACTTC.

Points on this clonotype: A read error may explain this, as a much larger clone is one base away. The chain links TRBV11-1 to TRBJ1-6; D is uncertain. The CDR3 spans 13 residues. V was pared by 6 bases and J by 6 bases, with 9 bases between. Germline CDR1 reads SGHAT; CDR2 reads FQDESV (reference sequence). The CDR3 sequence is CASRLDPNSPLHF. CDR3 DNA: TGTGCCAGCAGATTGGACCCTAATTCACCCCTCCACTTT.

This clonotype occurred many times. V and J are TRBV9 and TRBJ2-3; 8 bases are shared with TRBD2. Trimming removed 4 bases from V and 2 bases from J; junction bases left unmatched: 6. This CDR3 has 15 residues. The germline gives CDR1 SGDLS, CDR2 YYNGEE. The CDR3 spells CASSRAGVFTDTQYF. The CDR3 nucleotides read TGTGCCAGCAGCAGAGCGGGGGTCTTCACAGATACGCAGTATTTT.

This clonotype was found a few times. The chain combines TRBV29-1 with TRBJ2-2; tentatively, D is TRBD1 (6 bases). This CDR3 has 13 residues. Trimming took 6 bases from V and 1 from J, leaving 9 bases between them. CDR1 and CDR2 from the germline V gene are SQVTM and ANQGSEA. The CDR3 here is CSVGTQNTGELFF. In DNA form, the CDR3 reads TGCAGCGTGGGGACACAGAACACCGGGGAGCTGTTTTTT.

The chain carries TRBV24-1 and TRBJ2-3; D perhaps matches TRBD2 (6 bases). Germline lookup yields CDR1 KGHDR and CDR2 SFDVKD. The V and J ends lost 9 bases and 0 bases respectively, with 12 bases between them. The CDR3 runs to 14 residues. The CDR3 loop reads CATGEAGSTDTQYF. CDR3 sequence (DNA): TGTGCCACCGGGGAGGCAGGGAGCACAGATACGCAGTATTTT.

The DNA of the CDR3 is TGTGCCAGCAGCTCAGACAGGGGGCCGGTCACTGAAGCTTTCTTT. Translated, it gives CASSSDRGPVTEAFF. The chain combines TRBV11-1 with TRBJ1-1; 10 bases match TRBD1. J lost 4 bases, V lost 4 bases, and 6 bases had no gene match. Germline CDR1 reads SGHAT; CDR2 reads FQDESV (reference sequence). This CDR3 is built from 15 residues.